The sequence of this T cell receptor beta chain was determined in a study of blood T cells in healthy people across ages. Sample-barcoded 5' priming and a J-beta primer mix drove a second PCR of roughly 7 to 11 cycles. Each CDR3 protein gets one entry after TCRdb re-called the 5' RACE reads with MiXCR. The sample has fewer than 900,000 distinct CDR3 sequences; around 48% are singletons. Germline CDR1 and CDR2: DFQATT and SNEGSKA (reference sequence). With 5 bases clipped from V and 7 bases from J, the junction kept 8 bases outside the gene matches. The CDR3 has 13 amino acids. The clonotype originates from a woman in her sixties in good health. The material sequenced was blood. This rearrangement joins TRBV20-1 to TRBJ1-5; TRBD1 aligns across 7 bases. In DNA form, the CDR3 reads TGCAGTGCTTCAACAGGGGCGGAACAGCCCCAGCATTTT. Encoded protein: CSASTGAEQPQHF.